One and the same sample provided the 12 T cell receptor beta chains below, sequenced in a study of response to subunit inactivated influenza vaccine. In TCRdb, the RT-PCR reads were re-called with MiXCR into one record per CDR3 protein. This table holds some 550,000 distinct CDR3 sequences, approximately 22% found once. In addition, the sample was reused for a study of T cells expressing NK-cell markers. According to that study: UMIs were included in TCR beta cDNA generated by 5'RACE template switching.

Sequencing was performed on CD4+ T cells sorted from PBMCs, taken about 13 days after vaccination. All receptors come from a middle-aged man who received an inactivated influenza vaccine.

The genes are TRBV7-9 and TRBJ1-1; 7 bases are a match to TRBD1. This CDR3 is 17 amino acids long. V trimming: 0 bases; J trimming: 10 bases; junction bases outside the gene matches: 17. Germline assignment: CDR1 SEHNR and CDR2 FQNEAQ (reference sequence). The DNA for the CDR3 is TGTGCCAGCAGCTTAGCGGCGTCGGGACAGATAAAATTGAGAGCTTTCTTT. It specifies CASSLAASGQIKLRAFF.

This clonotype was detected a few times. The rearrangement joins TRBV6-1 to TRBJ2-7, with 8 bases aligning to TRBD1. The CDR3 is 14 amino acids. Trimming at V came to 6 bases and at J to 3 bases, leaving 7 bases not matched to a gene. Germline CDR1 reads MNHNS; CDR2 reads SASEGT. CDR3 in DNA: TGTGCCAGCAGGGAACAGGGGGTTGTCTACGAGCAGTACTTC. Translation gives CASREQGVVYEQYF.

This clonotype appeared a few times. The V gene is TRBV5-1, the J gene TRBJ1-1; D unclear. The CDR3 runs 15 residues. Germline V gene data show CDR1 as SGHRS and CDR2 as YFSETQ. V gave up 0 bases and J gave up 0 bases, with 9 bases separating them. This CDR3 is CASSLGSFMNTEAFF. CDR3 in DNA: TGCGCCAGCAGCTTGGGCAGTTTCATGAACACTGAAGCTTTCTTT.

The V gene is TRBV7-9, the J gene TRBJ2-2, with 12 bases identical to TRBD2. Germline V gene sequence: CDR1 SEHNR, CDR2 FQNEAQ (reference sequence). The trim removed 5 bases at V and 3 bases at J, leaving 4 bases unmatched. CDR3 length: 16 residues. The CDR3: CASSTWTSGDTGELFF. CDR3 in DNA: TGTGCCAGCAGCACCTGGACTAGCGGGGACACCGGGGAGCTGTTTTTT.

The gene calls are TRBV12-3 or TRBV12-4 and TRBJ2-2; TRBD1 matches 7 bases. Trimming cost V 5 bases and J 5 bases; bases outside gene matches: 8. This CDR3 contains 15 residues. The CDR3 nucleotides are TGTGCCAGCAGTCTCCGGGACAGATGGACCGGGGAGCTGTTTTTT. It is translated as CASSLRDRWTGELFF.

The rearrangement joins TRBV28 to TRBJ2-5; TRBD2 agrees at 11 bases. The germline V gene encodes CDR1 MDHEN and CDR2 SYDVKM. V shed 8 bases and J 0 bases; nucleotides not matched to a gene: 8. The CDR3 loop spans 16 amino acids. The CDR3 DNA sequence: TGTGCCAGCTTCGGAAGACTAGCGGGGTACCAAGAGACCCAGTACTTC. Amino acids: CASFGRLAGYQETQYF.

The chain combines TRBV18 with TRBJ1-1; 10 positions agree with TRBD1. Germline V CDR1 and CDR2: KGHSH, LQKENI. The CDR3 length is 18 residues. Trimming at V came to 1 base and at J to 5 bases, leaving 13 bases not matched to a gene. The CDR3 coding sequence is TGTGCCAGCTCACCACAAAGACAGGGGGCCGTGGTAGGGACTGAAGCTTTCTTT. Translated: CASSPQRQGAVVGTEAFF.

V is TRBV5-1 and J is TRBJ2-3; the D is unclear. The CDR3 has 13 residues. Germline CDR1 reads SGHRS; CDR2 reads YFSETQ. V lost 5 bases to trimming and J lost 0 bases, with 7 bases between them. CDR3 nucleotide sequence: TGCGCCAGCAGGGACGGGAGCACAGATACGCAGTATTTT. Protein sequence: CASRDGSTDTQYF. Variable domain in full (rest from reference TRBV5-1 and TRBJ2-3): KAGVTQTPRYLIKTRGQQVTLSCSPISGHRSVSWYQQTPGQGLQFLFEYFSETQRNKGNFPGRFSGRQFSNSRSEMNVSTLELGDSALYLCASRDGSTDTQYFGPGTRLTVL.

The chain joins TRBV7-9 to TRBJ2-7, with a weak D call TRBD1 (6 bases). Germline CDR1 and CDR2: SEHNR and FQNEAQ (reference sequence). The CDR3 runs to 14 residues. Trimming removed 5 bases from V and 2 bases from J, with 13 bases in between. CDR3 bases: TGTGCCAGCAGCCCAGAGGGGGTAGCCTACGAGCAGTACTTC. It specifies CASSPEGVAYEQYF.

This rearrangement joins TRBV24-1 to TRBJ2-3; D not certain. V was shortened by 4 bases and J by 4 bases, with 11 bases between the two germline ends. CDR1 is KGHDR and CDR2 is SFDVKD in the germline V gene. The CDR3 is 14 amino acids. CDR3 bases: TGTGCCACCAGTGACCCCGATCCCCCAGATACGCAGTATTTT. This codes for CATSDPDPPDTQYF.

The chain is built from TRBV5-1 and TRBJ2-1, with 9 bases that match TRBD1. The CDR3 length is 15 residues. In germline, CDR1 is SGHRS, CDR2 YFSETQ. Trimming removed 4 bases from V and 2 bases from J; junction bases left unmatched: 4. This CDR3 is CASSMDRGAYNEQFF. DNA for the CDR3: TGCGCCAGCAGCATGGACAGGGGTGCCTACAATGAGCAGTTCTTC.

In this sample, this clonotype turned up a few times. V and J are TRBV4-3 and TRBJ1-4, with D hard to call. Germline lookup yields CDR1 LGHNA and CDR2 YSLEER. The CDR3 loop spans 15 amino acids. V lost 1 base, J lost 3 bases, and 9 bases lay in between. The CDR3 sequence is CASSQGPAANEKLFF. The DNA for the CDR3 is TGCGCCAGCAGCCAAGGACCCGCAGCTAATGAAAAACTGTTTTTT.